These 21 T cell receptor beta chains originate from one sample sequenced in a study of blood T cell repertoires in COVID-19. The repertoire was sequenced with immunoSEQ multiplex PCR; TCRdb's copy has only in-frame clones and lacks some. The repertoire holds 150,000 to 200,000 clones, with approximately 86% as singletons. The sequencing input was peripheral blood. These receptor sequences come from a man in his sixties or seventies with active or convalescent COVID-19.

This rearrangement joins TRBV6-2 or TRBV6-3 to TRBJ1-3, with 7 positions matching TRBD1. With V trimmed by 4 bases and J by 2 bases, 2 bases remained unmatched. Per the germline V gene, CDR1 is MNHEY and CDR2 is SVGEGT. The length of the CDR3 is 14 residues. CDR3 protein: CASSSTGTGNTIYF. The CDR3, as DNA: TGTGCCAGCAGTTCGACAGGGACTGGAAACACCATATATTTT.

The gene calls are TRBV28 and TRBJ2-7; 7 nucleotides align to TRBD2. There are 15 residues in the CDR3. V gave up 7 bases and J gave up 1 base; unmatched junction bases: 10. CDR1 MDHEN and CDR2 SYDVKM come from the germline V gene. CDR3 sequence: CASKFGWGGSYEQYF. As DNA, the CDR3 is TGTGCCAGCAAGTTTGGTTGGGGGGGGTCCTACGAGCAGTACTTC.

The chain joins TRBV6-1 to TRBJ1-1; 7 bases are a match to TRBD1. Germline CDR1 MNHNS, CDR2 SASEGT. Trimming cost V 0 bases and J 6 bases; bases outside gene matches: 4. The length of the CDR3 is 14 residues. DNA for the CDR3: TGTGCCAGCAGTGAAGCAGGGGGCGGGTCTGAAGCTTTCTTT. Its translation is CASSEAGGGSEAFF.

The chain combines TRBV25-1 with TRBJ2-1, with 9 bases aligning to TRBD2. The CDR3 sequence is 14 residues long. After removal of 4 bases from V and 7 bases from J, the junction contained 5 bases not matched to a gene. In germline, CDR1 is MGHDK, CDR2 SYGVNS. For the CDR3, the DNA is TGTGCCAGCAGTGTTAGCGGGAGTCCGAATGAGCAGTTCTTC. It yields the protein CASSVSGSPNEQFF.

The rearrangement links TRBV19 to TRBJ2-2; tentatively, D is TRBD2 (6 bases). The ends were cut back, 3 bases at V and 10 bases at J, with 24 bases in the middle. Looked up from germline, CDR1 is LNHDA and CDR2 is SQIVND (reference sequence). This CDR3 has 17 amino acids. CDR3 region: CASSMVAGSTARKELFF. CDR3 nucleotide sequence: TGTGCCAGTAGTATGGTAGCCGGGAGCACGGCTAGAAAGGAGCTGTTTTTT.

CDR3 region: CASSQDSFTYEQYF. The CDR3 DNA reads TGTGCCAGCAGCCAGGACAGTTTTACCTACGAGCAGTACTTC. The chain employs TRBV11-2 and TRBJ2-7; weak D call: TRBD1 (6 bases). The CDR3 is 14 amino acids. CDR1 and CDR2 from the germline V gene are SGHAT and FQNNGV. V lost 5 bases to trimming and J lost 2 bases, with 13 bases between them.

This clone was counted once. The chain joins TRBV28 to TRBJ1-4; tentative D call: TRBD1 (5 bases). The CDR3 spans 15 residues. CDR1 is MDHEN, CDR2 SYDVKM, per germline. V lost 2 bases, J lost 3 bases, and 10 bases lay in between. The CDR3 protein is CASSLKGLPNEKLFF. The DNA for the CDR3 is TGTGCCAGCAGTTTAAAGGGGTTACCTAATGAAAAACTGTTTTTT.

J is TRBJ2-7 and V is TRBV6-5; 10 bases align to TRBD1. The CDR3 consists of 14 residues. J gave up 1 base and V 6 bases, and 3 bases lay outside the gene matches. Germline V gene lookup returns CDR1 MNHEY and CDR2 SVGAGI. CDR3 loop: CASSRDRGSYEQYF. CDR3 sequence (DNA): TGTGCCAGCAGCCGGGACAGGGGATCCTACGAGCAGTACTTC.

Here the CDR3 DNA reads TGTGCCAGCAGTCTCAAACCGACAGGGCAGATAGCCGGGGAGCTGTTTTTT. Amino acid sequence: CASSLKPTGQIAGELFF. The rearrangement uses TRBV27 and TRBJ2-2; TRBD1 agrees at 7 bases. In germline, CDR1 is MNHEY, CDR2 SMNVEV (reference sequence). The CDR3 runs 17 residues. Germline trimming cut 5 bases from V and 6 bases from J; bases unmatched to any gene: 15.

This chain connects TRBV6-6 to TRBJ2-2; D possibly corresponds to TRBD1 (5 bases). Germline V gene sequence: CDR1 MNHNY, CDR2 SVGAGI (reference sequence). This CDR3 region has 15 residues. The V end lost 5 bases, the J end lost 3 bases, and 13 bases lay between the germline ends. Here the CDR3 DNA reads TGTGCCAGCAGTACGGCGACAGCTCACACCGGGGAGCTGTTTTTT. As protein: CASSTATAHTGELFF.

V is TRBV5-6 and J is TRBJ2-3; 14 positions match TRBD2. CDR1 and CDR2 (germline): SGHDT, YYEEEE. The CDR3 is 16 amino acids. With V trimmed by 7 bases and J by 6 bases, 10 bases remained unmatched. The CDR3 here is CASGPRLAGGPDTQYF. CDR3 coding DNA: TGTGCCAGCGGACCTCGACTAGCGGGAGGGCCGGATACGCAGTATTTT.

A note on this clone: The same CDR3 can be traced to other DNA sequences in this sample. The chain is built from TRBV5-4 and TRBJ2-7, with a possible D match to TRBD1 (5 bases). Germline CDR1 reads SGHNT; CDR2 reads YYREEE (reference sequence). CDR3 length: 13 amino acids. Trimming removed 1 base at V and 2 bases at J, with 7 bases between. CDR3 residues: CASSLTGAYEQYF. The CDR3 DNA follows: TGTGCCAGCAGCTTGACAGGAGCCTACGAGCAGTACTTC.

This rearrangement joins TRBV30 to TRBJ1-3; D not certain. The CDR3 loop spans 14 amino acids. V gave up 4 bases and J gave up 0 bases, with 10 bases separating them. The germline V gene encodes CDR1 GTSNPN and CDR2 SVGIG (reference sequence). This chain's CDR3 is CAWTHYNSGNTIYF. For the CDR3, the DNA is TGTGCCTGGACACACTACAACTCTGGAAACACCATATATTTT.

The chain couples TRBV19 to TRBJ2-1, with 11 bases fitting TRBD1. Germline CDR1 and CDR2: LNHDA and SQIVND (reference sequence). CDR3 size: 14 residues. J was trimmed by 6 bases and V by 10 bases; bases with no gene match: 8. CDR3 loop: CATAFGQGANEQFF. The CDR3 nucleotides read TGTGCCACCGCCTTTGGACAGGGGGCCAATGAGCAGTTCTTC.

The genes are TRBV30 and TRBJ1-3; TRBD1 might be the D (5 bases). This CDR3 region has 16 residues. The germline CDR1 and CDR2 sequences are GTSNPN and SVGIG (reference sequence). The V end lost 0 bases, the J end lost 0 bases, and 12 bases lay between the germline ends. CDR3 coding DNA: TGTGCCTGGAGTGTGGCGGGGCCAAACTCTGGAAACACCATATATTTT. This translates into CAWSVAGPNSGNTIYF.

The gene calls are TRBV7-6 and TRBJ1-1; the match to TRBD1 covers 8 bases. Looked up from germline, CDR1 is SGHVS and CDR2 is FNYEAQ. The V and J ends lost 5 bases and 5 bases, in that order; junction bases with no gene match: 7. The CDR3 loop spans 14 amino acids. CDR3 coding DNA: TGTGCCAGCAGCCCTGGACAGGGTTATACTGAAGCTTTCTTT. This codes for CASSPGQGYTEAFF.

The CDR3, as DNA: TGTGCCAGCAGCCAAACGAACGGGTTCTCGGATACGCAGTATTTT. Translated, it gives CASSQTNGFSDTQYF. The rearrangement links TRBV14 to TRBJ2-3; D call uncertain. The CDR3 is made up of 15 amino acids. From germline, CDR1 is SGHDN and CDR2 FVKESK. V shed 2 bases and J shed 6 bases, with 15 bases lying between them.

This sequence joins TRBV30 and TRBJ1-6; tentatively, D is TRBD1 (5 bases). Trimming removed 1 base from V and 0 bases from J, with 16 bases in between. This CDR3 is 18 amino acids long. Germline CDR1 and CDR2: GTSNPN and SVGIG (reference sequence). CDR3 DNA sequence: TGTGCCTGGAGTGCGTCCCTGCAGGGTAGCTCCTATAATTCACCCCTCCACTTT. It translates to CAWSASLQGSSYNSPLHF.

This clone was recorded a few times. The chain employs TRBV25-1 and TRBJ1-2; possibly TRBD1 for D (5 bases). The CDR3 runs to 12 residues. The germline gives CDR1 MGHDK, CDR2 SYGVNS. V was clipped by 2 bases and J by 12 bases, with 13 bases between them. The CDR3 DNA sequence: TGTGCCAGCAGTGAAGGGGGGATCGTTCACACCTTC. Translated, it gives CASSEGGIVHTF.

The chain couples TRBV28 to TRBJ2-7; D is uncertain. This CDR3 region has 12 residues. Trimming stripped 5 bases from V and 2 bases from J, with 7 bases between. Germline V lookup: CDR1 MDHEN, CDR2 SYDVKM. The CDR3 DNA follows: TGTGCCAGCAGTACCTCGGCCTACGAGCAGTACTTC. As protein: CASSTSAYEQYF.

This rearrangement joins TRBV7-6 to TRBJ1-1; TRBD1 agrees at 8 bases. The V segment lost 5 bases and the J segment 5 bases; nucleotides outside the gene matches: 10. Germline CDR1 is SGHVS and CDR2 is FNYEAQ. The CDR3 is 15 residues long. The CDR3: CASSRPQGAYTEAFF. CDR3 bases: TGTGCCAGCAGCCGCCCTCAGGGGGCTTATACTGAAGCTTTCTTT.